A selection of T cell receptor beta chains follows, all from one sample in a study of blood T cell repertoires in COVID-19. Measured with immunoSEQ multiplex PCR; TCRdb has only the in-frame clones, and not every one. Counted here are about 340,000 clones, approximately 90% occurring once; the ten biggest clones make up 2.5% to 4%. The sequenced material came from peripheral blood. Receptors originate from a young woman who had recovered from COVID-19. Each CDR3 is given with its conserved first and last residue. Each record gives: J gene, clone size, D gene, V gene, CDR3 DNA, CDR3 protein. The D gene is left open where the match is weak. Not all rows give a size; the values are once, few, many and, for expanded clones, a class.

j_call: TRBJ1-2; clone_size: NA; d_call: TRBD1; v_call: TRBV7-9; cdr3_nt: TGTGCCAGCAGCTTGTCCAGAGGACAGGGAAACTATGGCTACACCTTC; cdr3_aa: CASSLSRGQGNYGYTF
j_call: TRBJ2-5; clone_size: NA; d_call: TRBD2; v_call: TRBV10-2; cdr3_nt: TGCGCCAGCAGATTAGCGGGGTATAAAGAGACCCAGTACTTC; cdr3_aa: CASRLAGYKETQYF
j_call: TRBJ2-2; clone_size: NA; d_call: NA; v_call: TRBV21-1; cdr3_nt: TGTGCCAGCAGCTTTCCGACAGCCGACACCGGGGAGCTGTTTTTT; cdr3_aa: CASSFPTADTGELFF
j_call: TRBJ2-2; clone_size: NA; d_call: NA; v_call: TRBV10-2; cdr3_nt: TGCGCCAGCAGTTACCAAGGGGACACCGGGGAGCTGTTTTTT; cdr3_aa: CASSYQGDTGELFF
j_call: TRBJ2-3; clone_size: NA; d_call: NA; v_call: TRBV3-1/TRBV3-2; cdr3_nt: TGTGCCAGCAGCCAAGTTGACGGAGGGGATACGCAGTATTTT; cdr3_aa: CASSQVDGGDTQYF
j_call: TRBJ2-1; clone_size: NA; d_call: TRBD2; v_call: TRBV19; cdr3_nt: TGTGCCAGTAGCGGGGGGACCTACAATGAGCAGTTCTTC; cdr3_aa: CASSGGTYNEQFF
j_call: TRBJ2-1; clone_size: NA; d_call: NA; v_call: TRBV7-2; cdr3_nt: TGTGCCAGCAGCTTAGGCATCTCCTATTATAGCTCCTACAATGAGCAGTTCTTC; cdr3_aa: CASSLGISYYSSYNEQFF
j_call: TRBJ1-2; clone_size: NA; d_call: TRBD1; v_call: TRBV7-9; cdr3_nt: TGTGCCAGCAGCTTAGACTCATCGGGACAGACCTATGGCTACACCTTC; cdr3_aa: CASSLDSSGQTYGYTF
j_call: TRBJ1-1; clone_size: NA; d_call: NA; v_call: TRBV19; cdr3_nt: TGTGCCAGTAGTATAGAGGGAGGACACAACACTGAAGCTTTCTTT; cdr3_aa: CASSIEGGHNTEAFF
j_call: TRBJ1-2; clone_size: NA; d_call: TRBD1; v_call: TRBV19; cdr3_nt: TGTGCCAGTAGTATTATCCCAGGGGGAGGCGGCTACACCTTC; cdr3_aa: CASSIIPGGGGYTF
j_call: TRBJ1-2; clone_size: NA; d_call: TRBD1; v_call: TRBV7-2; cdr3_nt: TGTGCCAGCAGCAAGGACAGGGGATGGGACTATGGCTACACCTTC; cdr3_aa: CASSKDRGWDYGYTF
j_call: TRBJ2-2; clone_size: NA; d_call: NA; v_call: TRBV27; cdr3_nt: TGTGCCAGCAGTTTTGGGGGGAGGTCCGGGGAGCTGTTTTTT; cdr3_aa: CASSFGGRSGELFF
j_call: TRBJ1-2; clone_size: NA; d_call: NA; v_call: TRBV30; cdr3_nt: TGTGCCTGGAAGGGAGGGGGGAATGGCTACACCTTC; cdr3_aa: CAWKGGGNGYTF
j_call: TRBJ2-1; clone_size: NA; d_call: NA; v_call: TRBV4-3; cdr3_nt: TGCGCCAGCAGCCAAGATTACGAGGGATATGAGCAGTTCTTC; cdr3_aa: CASSQDYEGYEQFF
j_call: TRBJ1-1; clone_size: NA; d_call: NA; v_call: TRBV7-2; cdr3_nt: TGTGCCAGCAGCTTAGTATCTAAGAGGAACACTGAAGCTTTCTTT; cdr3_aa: CASSLVSKRNTEAFF
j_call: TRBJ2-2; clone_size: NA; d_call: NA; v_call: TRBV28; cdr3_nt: TGTGCCAGCAGTTTGGCCGGGGGAACCGGGGAGCTGTTTTTT; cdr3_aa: CASSLAGGTGELFF
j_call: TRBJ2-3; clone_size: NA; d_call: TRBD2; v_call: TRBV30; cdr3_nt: TGTGCCTGGAGTGTAGCGGGAGCCGATACGCAGTATTTT; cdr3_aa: CAWSVAGADTQYF
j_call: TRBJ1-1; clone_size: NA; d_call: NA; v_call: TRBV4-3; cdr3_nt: TGCGCCAGCAGCCAAGGGAGAGGAGACGGAGAAGCTTTCTTT; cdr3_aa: CASSQGRGDGEAFF
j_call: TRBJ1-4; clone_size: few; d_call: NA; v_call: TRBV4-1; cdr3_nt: TGCGCCAGCAGCCAAACTTTTGCCAGGGGTGGTAATGAAAAACTGTTTTTT; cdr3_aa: CASSQTFARGGNEKLFF
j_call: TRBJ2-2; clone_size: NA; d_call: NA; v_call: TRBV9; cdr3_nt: TGTGCCAGCAGCCCACACAGGGTTAGGGGCGGGGAGCTGTTTTTT; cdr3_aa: CASSPHRVRGGELFF
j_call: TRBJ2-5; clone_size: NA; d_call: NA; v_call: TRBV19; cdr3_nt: TGTGCCAGTAGTATCGCGGAGGGGAGCCAAGAGACCCAGTACTTC; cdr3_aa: CASSIAEGSQETQYF
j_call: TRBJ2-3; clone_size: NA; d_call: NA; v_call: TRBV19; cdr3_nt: TGTGCCAGTAGTATCCGGTCTGATACGCAGTATTTT; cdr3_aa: CASSIRSDTQYF
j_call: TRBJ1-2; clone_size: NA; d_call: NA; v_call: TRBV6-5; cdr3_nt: TGTGCCAGCAGTCGACCGGGACACCACTATGGCTACACCTTC; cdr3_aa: CASSRPGHHYGYTF
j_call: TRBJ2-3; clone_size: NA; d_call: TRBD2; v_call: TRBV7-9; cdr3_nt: TGTGCCAGCAGCTTAGGGGAGGGCGAATCAATCCATACGCAGTATTTT; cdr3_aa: CASSLGEGESIHTQYF
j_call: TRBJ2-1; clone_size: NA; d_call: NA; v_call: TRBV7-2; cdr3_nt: TGTGCCAGCAGCTTAAGGAGGGGTGATGAGCAGTTCTTC; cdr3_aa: CASSLRRGDEQFF
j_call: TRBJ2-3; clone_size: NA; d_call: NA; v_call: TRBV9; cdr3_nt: TGTGCCAGCAGCGCCCCTTCCACAGATACGCAGTATTTT; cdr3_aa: CASSAPSTDTQYF
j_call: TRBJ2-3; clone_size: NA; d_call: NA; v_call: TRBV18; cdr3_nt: TGTGCCAGCTCACTTCCTGGCTCCCGAACAGGGGATACGCAGTATTTT; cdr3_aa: CASSLPGSRTGDTQYF
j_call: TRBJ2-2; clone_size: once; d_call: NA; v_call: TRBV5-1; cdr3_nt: TGCGCCAGCAGCTTATTTTACTCTGGGGAGCTGTTTTTT; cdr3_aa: CASSLFYSGELFF
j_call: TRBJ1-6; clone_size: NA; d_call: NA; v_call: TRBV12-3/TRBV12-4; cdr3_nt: TGTGCCAGCAGGTCACAGGGAAGTTCACCCCTCCACTTT; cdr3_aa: CASRSQGSSPLHF
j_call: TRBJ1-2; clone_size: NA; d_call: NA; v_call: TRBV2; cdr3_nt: TGTGCCAGCAGTGAAACCTGGTCAGGCAACTATGGCTACACCTTC; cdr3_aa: CASSETWSGNYGYTF
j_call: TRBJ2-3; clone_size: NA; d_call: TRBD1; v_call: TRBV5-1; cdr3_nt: TGCGCCAGCAGCTCGGGACAGGGTAGCGTTACGCAGTATTTT; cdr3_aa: CASSSGQGSVTQYF
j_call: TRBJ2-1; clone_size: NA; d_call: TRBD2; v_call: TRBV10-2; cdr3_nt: TGCGCCACCCATGGGCGGCTAGCGGGAAACAATGAGCAGTTCTTC; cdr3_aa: CATHGRLAGNNEQFF
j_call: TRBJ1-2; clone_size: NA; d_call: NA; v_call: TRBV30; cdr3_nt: TGTGCCTGGAGCCCCCGGGTAGGGGGTGTCTATGGCTACACCTTC; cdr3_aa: CAWSPRVGGVYGYTF
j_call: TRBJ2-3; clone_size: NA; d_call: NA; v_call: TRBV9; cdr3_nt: TGTGCCAGCAGCGTAGGGAGGGCCCGTAACACAGATACGCAGTATTTT; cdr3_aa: CASSVGRARNTDTQYF
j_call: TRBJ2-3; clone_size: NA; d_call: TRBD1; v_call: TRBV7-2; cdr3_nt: TGTGCCAGCAGCCTCGACAGGGCCGGCACAGATACGCAGTATTTT; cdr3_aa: CASSLDRAGTDTQYF
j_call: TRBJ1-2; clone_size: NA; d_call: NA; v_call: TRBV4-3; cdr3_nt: TGCGCCAGCAGCCAAGCGACAGGTTGGGTTGGGTATGGCTACACCTTC; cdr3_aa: CASSQATGWVGYGYTF
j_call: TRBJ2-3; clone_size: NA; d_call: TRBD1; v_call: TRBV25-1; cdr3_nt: TGTGCCAGCAGTCGGACAGGGGATTTAGATACGCAGTATTTT; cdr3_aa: CASSRTGDLDTQYF
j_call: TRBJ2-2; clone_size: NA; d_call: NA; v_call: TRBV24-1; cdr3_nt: TGTGCCACCAGTGATTCCTATAGCAGCACCGGGGAGCTGTTTTTT; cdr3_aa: CATSDSYSSTGELFF
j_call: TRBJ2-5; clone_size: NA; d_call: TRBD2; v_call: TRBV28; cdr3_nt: TGTGCCAGCAGTCAGCCGGGACTAGCGGGAGGGGGAGAGACCCAGTACTTC; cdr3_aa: CASSQPGLAGGGETQYF
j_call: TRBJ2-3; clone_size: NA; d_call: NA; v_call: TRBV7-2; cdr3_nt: TGTGCCAGCAGCCAACTTAGAGCGGTTAGCACAGATACGCAGTATTTT; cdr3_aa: CASSQLRAVSTDTQYF
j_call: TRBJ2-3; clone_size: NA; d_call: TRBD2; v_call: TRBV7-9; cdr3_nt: TGTGCCAGCAGCTTATTTATAGCGGGAGGGCCGGGGAGCACAGATACGCAGTATTTT; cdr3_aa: CASSLFIAGGPGSTDTQYF
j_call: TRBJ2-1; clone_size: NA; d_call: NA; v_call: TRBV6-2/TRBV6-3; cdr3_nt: TGTGCCAGCAGTTCCCGGGGGAGGTACAATGAGCAGTTCTTC; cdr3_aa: CASSSRGRYNEQFF
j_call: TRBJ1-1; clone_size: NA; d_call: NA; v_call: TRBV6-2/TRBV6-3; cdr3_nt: TGTGCCAGCAGTTACTTGGACAGTGAAGCTTTCTTT; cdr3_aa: CASSYLDSEAFF
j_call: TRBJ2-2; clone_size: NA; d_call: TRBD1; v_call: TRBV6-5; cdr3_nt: TGTGCCAGCAGTAACCGGGACAGGGTTACCGGGGAGCTGTTTTTT; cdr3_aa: CASSNRDRVTGELFF
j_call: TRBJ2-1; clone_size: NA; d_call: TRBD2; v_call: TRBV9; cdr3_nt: TGTGCCAGCAGCGTAGCGGGAGGGCCCCGGAATGAGCAGTTCTTC; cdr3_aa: CASSVAGGPRNEQFF
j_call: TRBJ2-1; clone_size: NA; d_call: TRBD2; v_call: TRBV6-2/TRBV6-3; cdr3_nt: TGTGCCAGCAGTTACTGGACGGGAGGGCGCAATGAGCAGTTCTTC; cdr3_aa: CASSYWTGGRNEQFF
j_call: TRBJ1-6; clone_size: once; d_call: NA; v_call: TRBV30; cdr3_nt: TGTGCCTGGAGTGGCCAGTATAATTCACCCCTCCACTTT; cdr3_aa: CAWSGQYNSPLHF
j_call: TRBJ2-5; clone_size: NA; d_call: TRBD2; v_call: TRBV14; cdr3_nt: TGTGCCAGCAGCCGACTAGCATGGGAGACCCAGTACTTC; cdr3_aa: CASSRLAWETQYF
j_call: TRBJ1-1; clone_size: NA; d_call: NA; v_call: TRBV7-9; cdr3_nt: TGTGCCAGCGGGCGAAACACTGAAGCTTTCTTT; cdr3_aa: CASGRNTEAFF
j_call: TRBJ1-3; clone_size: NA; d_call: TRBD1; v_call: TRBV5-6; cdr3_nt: TGTGCCAGCAGCCTGGCCGGGACAGCGGTAGGGGCAATATATTTT; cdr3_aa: CASSLAGTAVGAIYF
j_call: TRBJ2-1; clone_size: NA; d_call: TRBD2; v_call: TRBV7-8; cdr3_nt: TGTGCCAGCAGCTTAGACAAGCGGGGATCCTACAATGAGCAGTTCTTC; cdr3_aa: CASSLDKRGSYNEQFF
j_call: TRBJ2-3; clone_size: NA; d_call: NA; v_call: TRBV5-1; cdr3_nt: TGCGCCAGCAGCTCCTCCGCGGGGCGCGGAGATACGCAGTATTTT; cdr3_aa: CASSSSAGRGDTQYF
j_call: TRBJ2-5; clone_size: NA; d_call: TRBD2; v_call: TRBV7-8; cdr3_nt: TGTGCCAGCAGCTCTAACCCAAATAGCGGGAGGGAGACCCAGTACTTC; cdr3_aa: CASSSNPNSGRETQYF
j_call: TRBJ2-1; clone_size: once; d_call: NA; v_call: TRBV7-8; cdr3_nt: TGTGCCAGCAGCGGTCCGGGAGTCAATGAGCAGTTCTTC; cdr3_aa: CASSGPGVNEQFF
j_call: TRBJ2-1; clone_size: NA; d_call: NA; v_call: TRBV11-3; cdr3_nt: TGTGCCAGCAGCTCTCTAGGCAATGAGCAGTTCTTC; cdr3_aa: CASSSLGNEQFF
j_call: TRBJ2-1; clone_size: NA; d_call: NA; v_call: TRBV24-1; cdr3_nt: TGTGCCACCAGTGGTGGGGGCGTGAGAAATGAGCAGTTCTTC; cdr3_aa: CATSGGGVRNEQFF
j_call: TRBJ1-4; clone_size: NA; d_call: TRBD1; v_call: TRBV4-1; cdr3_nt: TGCGCCAGCAGCCGAGAGGAGAGGGGGCTCGGAAAACTGTTTTTT; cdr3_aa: CASSREERGLGKLFF
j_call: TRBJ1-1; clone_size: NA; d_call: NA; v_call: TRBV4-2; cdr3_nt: TGTGCCAGCAGCCAAGGGCGGGGTAATGCTTTCTTT; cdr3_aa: CASSQGRGNAFF
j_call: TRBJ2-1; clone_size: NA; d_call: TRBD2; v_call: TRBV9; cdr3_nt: TGTGCCAGCAGCCCAAAGAGCGGGAGTGTCTACAATGAGCAGTTCTTC; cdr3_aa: CASSPKSGSVYNEQFF
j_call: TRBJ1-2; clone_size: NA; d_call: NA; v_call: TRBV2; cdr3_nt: TGTGCCAGCAGTGAAAGGACAGAGTATGGCTACACCTTC; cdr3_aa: CASSERTEYGYTF